This note documents a single TCR beta chain sequence. The source of the sample is a study of T-cell reconstitution after alpha-beta-depleted transplantation in children. In germline, CDR1 is SNHLY, CDR2 FYNNEI. The length of the CDR3 is 14 residues. V was shortened by 2 bases and J by 2 bases, with 10 bases between the two germline ends. A library of TCRbeta sequences, prepared with unique molecular identifiers, was generated. TCRdb used MiXCR to reprocess the PCR reads, holding one entry per CDR3 protein. The data hold around 250,000 distinct CDR3 sequences, with about 10% observed a single time. The sequence was obtained from a human donor who donated a stem cell graft to a child with SCID. The material sequenced was PBMCs from the stem cell graft donor, taken from the stem cell graft. The rearrangement links TRBV2 to TRBJ2-7; perhaps TRBD1 as D (6 bases). The CDR3 sequence is CASSETGRPYEQYF. CDR3 nucleotides: TGTGCCAGCAGTGAAACAGGGCGGCCCTACGAGCAGTACTTC.